These 9 T cell receptor beta chains were all obtained from the same sample, sequenced in a study of patients and donors after allogeneic stem cell transplantation. Via MiXCR, TCRdb re-called the RT-PCR reads, giving one row per CDR3 protein. The repertoire holds about 160,000 distinct CDR3 sequences, with about 32% as singletons. Source material: blood, either unsorted or a sorted T cell fraction (not recorded which). All receptors derive from a human donor who was either an allogeneic HSCT recipient or a stem cell or donor lymphocyte infusion donor (not recorded which). It is not recorded whose cells these are; they may come from a transplant donor.

This clonotype was observed once. This sequence joins TRBV7-6 and TRBJ2-3; D call uncertain. Germline values: CDR1 SGHVS, CDR2 FNYEAQ. The CDR3 totals 15 residues. V lost 4 bases and J lost 2, with 13 bases in between. The CDR3 loop is CASSSLGSYTDTQYF. CDR3 DNA: TGTGCCAGCAGCTCCTTAGGTAGTTACACAGATACGCAGTATTTT.

The chain links TRBV27 to TRBJ2-3; 11 nucleotides match TRBD2. The CDR3 consists of 16 residues. Per germline, CDR1 MNHEY and CDR2 SMNVEV (reference sequence). Trimming took 5 bases from V and 1 from J; bases not matched to a gene: 5. CDR3 in amino acids: CASSAILAGGTDTQYF. The CDR3 DNA follows: TGTGCCAGCAGTGCCATACTAGCGGGAGGCACAGATACGCAGTATTTT.

The chain recombines TRBV20-1 with TRBJ2-7; 8 bases map to TRBD2. The CDR3 contains 13 residues. After removal of 5 bases from V and 6 bases from J, the junction contained 9 bases not matched to a gene. Germline V lookup: CDR1 DFQATT, CDR2 SNEGSKA (reference sequence). This chain's CDR3 is CSAGGLVLGEQYF. CDR3 DNA sequence: TGCAGTGCTGGGGGACTAGTCCTAGGCGAGCAGTACTTC.

This chain connects TRBV5-1 to TRBJ1-1; a possible D gene is TRBD1 (6 bases). The CDR3 spans 13 residues. Germline V gene data show CDR1 as SGHRS and CDR2 as YFSETQ. V lost 4 bases and J 7 bases, leaving 14 bases between the germline ends. The CDR3 nucleotides read TGCGCCAGCAGCGTGGTACAGGGTGGTGAAGCTTTCTTT. Protein sequence: CASSVVQGGEAFF. Together with reference TRBV5-1 and TRBJ1-1, the CDR3 gives the full variable domain: KAGVTQTPRYLIKTRGQQVTLSCSPISGHRSVSWYQQTPGQGLQFLFEYFSETQRNKGNFPGRFSGRQFSNSRSEMNVSTLELGDSALYLCASSVVQGGEAFFGQGTRLTVV.

This clonotype was picked up a small number of times. The CDR3 coding sequence is TGTGCCAGCAGTTCCACTTATGGGGCCAACGTCCTGACTTTC. Protein sequence: CASSSTYGANVLTF. The chain employs TRBV7-3 and TRBJ2-6, with D hard to call. The CDR3 has 14 residues. Germline CDR1 SGHTA, CDR2 FQGTGA. V lost 6 bases and J 3 bases, leaving 9 bases between the germline ends.

This chain joins TRBV7-9 and TRBJ1-4; 9 bases are a match to TRBD1. This CDR3 has 14 residues. V shed 5 bases, J shed 8 bases, and the junction held 6 bases outside the gene matches. Germline CDR1 and CDR2: SEHNR and FQNEAQ (reference sequence). CDR3 protein: CASSAGQGAEKLFF. The CDR3 DNA is TGTGCCAGCAGCGCGGGACAGGGAGCGGAAAAACTGTTTTTT.

CDR3 DNA sequence: TGTGCCAGCAGTATCGACATATTGAACACTGAAGCTTTCTTT. It encodes CASSIDILNTEAFF. This chain joins TRBV12-3 or TRBV12-4 and TRBJ1-1; no firm D call. The CDR3 runs 14 residues. Trimming cost V 5 bases and J 0 bases, with 10 bases left between them.

As regards this clonotype: A much larger clone lies one base from this, so it may be a read error. V usage is TRBV27 and J usage is TRBJ1-2; perhaps TRBD1 as D (5 bases). V was pared by 0 bases and J by 6 bases, with 14 bases between. This CDR3 has 15 residues. Germline V lookup: CDR1 MNHEY, CDR2 SMNVEV (reference sequence). This chain's CDR3 is CASSLSTWGSHGYTF. CDR3 sequence (DNA): TGTGCCAGCAGTTTATCGACATGGGGGAGCCATGGCTACACCTTC.

J is TRBJ2-1 and V is TRBV20-1; perhaps TRBD1 as D (6 bases). This CDR3 is 12 amino acids long. CDR1 DFQATT and CDR2 SNEGSKA come from the germline V gene (reference sequence). Trimming took off 2 bases at V and 14 bases at J, with 16 bases between the two ends. CDR3 protein: CSARRDTLREFF. The CDR3 bases are TGCAGTGCTAGAAGGGACACTCTAAGGGAGTTCTTC.